The clone carrying this T cell receptor beta chain appeared a few times. Its antigen is not known. The CDR3 runs 14 residues. CDR1 and CDR2 (germline): SNHLY, FYNNEI. V lost 1 base to trimming and J lost 4 bases, with 8 bases between them. RNA transcripts served as the template for amplifying TCR beta CDR3 regions. HTBI primers were the set used in a first-round RT-PCR of the TCR CDR3. From the multiplex PCR reads, TCRdb called clonotypes with MiXCR, one entry per CDR3 protein. The table includes approximately 720,000 distinct CDR3 sequences, approximately 19% detected once. The data are from a study of T cells in Graves' hyperthyroidism and ophthalmopathy. General study results and limits: Ophthalmopathy and stable hyperthyroidism were separated by a 13 V-J model.

Hyperthyroidism had been newly diagnosed in patients aged 18 to 65, and its duration was under 2 months. Uncontrolled infection, other autoimmune disease, pregnancy or lactation excluded patients. Using around 10 ml of fresh peripheral blood, PBMCs were prepared. This clonotype was sampled from a woman aged 50 to 60 with Graves' hyperthyroidism that later progressed to Graves' ophthalmopathy. J is TRBJ1-3 and V is TRBV2, with D unresolved. Sequenced input: blood. The DNA of the CDR3 is TGTGCCAGCAGTGAAGGGAAATTCGGAAACACCATATATTTT. Protein sequence: CASSEGKFGNTIYF.